The clone carrying this T cell receptor (beta chain) was recorded at least ten times. Its specificity is unknown. This sample is part of a study of T cells in Graves' hyperthyroidism and ophthalmopathy. Study results and limitations: Clonotypes that were expanded in thyroid above 0.001 mostly appeared in blood too.

With a duration under 2 months, the hyperthyroidism was newly diagnosed in patients aged 18 to 65. The PBMCs studied were ones that came from roughly 11 ml fresh peripheral blood. Trimming shortened V by 10 bases and J by 2 bases, and 14 bases separated the two germline ends. The CDR3 covers 13 residues. In germline, CDR1 is LGHDT, CDR2 YNNKEL (reference sequence). RNA transcripts served as the template for amplifying TCR beta CDR3 regions. Researchers ran a first-round RT-PCR on the TCR CDR3 using the HTBI primer set. In TCRdb, the multiplex PCR reads were re-called with MiXCR into one record per CDR3 protein. Among about 400,000 distinct CDR3 sequences listed, about 15% were seen once.

V is TRBV3-1 and J is TRBJ2-5; D is perhaps TRBD2 (6 bases). The sequencing input was blood. This receptor was taken from a woman between 25 and 40 years old with Graves' hyperthyroidism. CDR3 sequence reads: CATYGREQETQYF. For the CDR3, the DNA is TGTGCCACCTACGGGCGGGAACAAGAGACCCAGTACTTC.